The T cell receptor (beta chain) under discussion was sequenced for a study of shared clonotypes between healthy human individuals. Study-wide results and limits: Represented genetic and exposure-history diversity was restricted by having few donors.

Ten immunoSEQ deep assay plates served to sequence unsorted PBMC DNA. Source study methods: Filtering was not the same, since immunoSEQ gave junction-only sequences without quality scores. Produced via immunoSEQ multiplex PCR; TCRdb's table is partial and in-frame only. The V and J calls and clone size were taken over from that table, and D and trimming were inferred from the DNA. This sample has around 500,000 clones, with about four fifths found just once. The trim removed 0 bases at V and 13 bases at J, leaving 6 bases unmatched. The CDR3 totals 14 residues. The germline CDR1 and CDR2 sequences are SGHTA and FQGNSA. This clone was seen a handful of times. Its antigen is currently unknown.

The material sequenced was PBMCs. The chain couples TRBV7-2 to TRBJ2-1; 10 bases match TRBD2. The origin of this receptor is a woman aged 40-49 years in good health. Some clones in this sample may be carry-over from other donors' samples. The CDR3 DNA sequence: TGTGCCAGCAGCTTAGCGCCTAGCGGGAGATACCAGTTCTTC. This sequence encodes CASSLAPSGRYQFF.